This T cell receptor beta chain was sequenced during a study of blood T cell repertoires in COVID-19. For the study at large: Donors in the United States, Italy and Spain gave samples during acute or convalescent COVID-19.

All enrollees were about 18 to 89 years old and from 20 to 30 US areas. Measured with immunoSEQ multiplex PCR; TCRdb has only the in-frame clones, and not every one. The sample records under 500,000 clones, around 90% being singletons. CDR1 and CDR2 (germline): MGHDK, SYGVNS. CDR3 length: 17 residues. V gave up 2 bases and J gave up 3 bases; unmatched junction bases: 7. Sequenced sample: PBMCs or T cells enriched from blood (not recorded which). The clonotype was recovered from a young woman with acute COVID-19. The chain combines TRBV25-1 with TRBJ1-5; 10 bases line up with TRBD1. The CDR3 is CASSEDEGTGDNQPQHF. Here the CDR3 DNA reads TGTGCCAGCAGTGAAGATGAGGGGACAGGGGACAATCAGCCCCAGCATTTT.